This entry describes one T cell receptor (beta chain). Its target is not known. Mouse gene names and germline throughout. The DNA ends 1 residue before the CDR3 does, and the rest of the CDR3 is filled in from the germline J gene. Method: immunoSEQ multiplex PCR; TCRdb's copy keeps in-frame clones and lacks some. Of 6,500 to 7,500 clones listed, about two thirds were seen once; the top ten hold roughly 0.83%. This record comes from a study of tissue T cells after allogeneic stem cell transplantation. Whole-study results and caveats: Which tissue TCRs were alloreactive or antigen-specific was not determined. Some clones might be persisting host cells. In patients and mice, blood and spleen missed much of tissue repertoire. Anatomically similar tissues had similar TCR repertoires within each patient.

The CDR3 contains 15 residues. Trimming removed 0 bases at V and 0 bases at J, with 8 bases between. Germline lookup yields CDR1 FNHDT and CDR2 SITEND (reference sequence). The chain couples TRBV19 to TRBJ2-4; perhaps TRBD1 as D (5 bases). The sequence came from a female BALB/c mouse in good health. The strain bears MHC haplotype H2-d. The sample comprised blood. The CDR3 loop reads CASSIADISQNTLYF. The CDR3 bases that were read are TGTGCCAGCAGTATAGCGGACATTAGTCAAAACACCTTGTAC. Filled out from reference TRBV19 and TRBJ2-4, the complete variable domain reads GGIITQTPKFLIGQEGQKLTLKCQQNFNHDTMYWYRQDSGKGLRLIYYSITENDLQKGDLSEGYDASREKKSSFSLTVTSAQKNEMAVFLCASSIADISQNTLYFGAGTRLSVL.